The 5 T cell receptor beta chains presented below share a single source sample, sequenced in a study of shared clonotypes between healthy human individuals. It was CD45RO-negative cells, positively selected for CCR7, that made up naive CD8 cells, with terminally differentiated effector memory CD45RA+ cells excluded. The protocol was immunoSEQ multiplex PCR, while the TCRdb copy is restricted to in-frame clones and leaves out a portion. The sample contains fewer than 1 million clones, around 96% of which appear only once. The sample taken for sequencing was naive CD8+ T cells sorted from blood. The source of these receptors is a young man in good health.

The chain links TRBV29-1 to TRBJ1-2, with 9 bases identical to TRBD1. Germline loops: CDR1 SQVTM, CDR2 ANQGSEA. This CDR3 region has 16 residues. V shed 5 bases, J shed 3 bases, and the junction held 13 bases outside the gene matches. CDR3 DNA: TGCAGCGTTAGAATAGGGACAGGGACCCACCACTATGGCTACACCTTC. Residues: CSVRIGTGTHHYGYTF.

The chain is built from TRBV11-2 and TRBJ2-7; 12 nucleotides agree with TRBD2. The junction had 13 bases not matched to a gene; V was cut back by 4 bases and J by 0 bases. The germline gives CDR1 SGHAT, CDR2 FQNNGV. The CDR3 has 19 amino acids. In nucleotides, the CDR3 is TGTGCCAGCAGCTCGAGGAGCGGACTAGCGGGAAAGAGCTCCTACGAGCAGTACTTC. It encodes CASSSRSGLAGKSSYEQYF.

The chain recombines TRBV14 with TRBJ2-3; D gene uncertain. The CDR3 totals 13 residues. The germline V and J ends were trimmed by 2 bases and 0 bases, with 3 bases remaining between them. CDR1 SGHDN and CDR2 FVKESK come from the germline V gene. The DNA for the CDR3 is TGTGCCAGCAGCCAATACAGCACAGATACGCAGTATTTT. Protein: CASSQYSTDTQYF.

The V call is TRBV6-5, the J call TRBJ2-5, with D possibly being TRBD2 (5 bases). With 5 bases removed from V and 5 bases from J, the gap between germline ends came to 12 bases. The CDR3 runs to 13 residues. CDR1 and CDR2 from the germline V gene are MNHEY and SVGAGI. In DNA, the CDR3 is TGTGCCAGCAGTCACCTGGAGGCGGAGACCCAGTACTTC. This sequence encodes CASSHLEAETQYF.

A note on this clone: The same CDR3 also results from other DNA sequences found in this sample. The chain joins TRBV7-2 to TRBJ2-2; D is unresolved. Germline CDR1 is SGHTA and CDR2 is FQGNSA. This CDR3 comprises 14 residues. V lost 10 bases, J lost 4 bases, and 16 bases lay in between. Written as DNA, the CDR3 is TGTGCCAACGCCCTCCTAGGTCCCACCGGGGAGCTGTTTTTT. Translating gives CANALLGPTGELFF.